The entry that follows covers one T cell receptor (beta chain) sequence. This sample is part of a study of T cell responses to AZD1222 COVID-19 vaccine. CDR1 SGHTA and CDR2 FQGNSA come from the germline V gene. The CDR3 sequence is 14 residues long. V lost 4 bases, J lost 5 bases, and 12 bases lay in between. Generated by immunoSEQ multiplex PCR, the TCRdb table keeps only in-frame clones and is missing some. The sample holds around 150,000 clones, 90% seen once. This receptor was obtained from an adult who received the AZD1222 COVID-19 vaccine. The chain joins TRBV7-2 to TRBJ1-5; perhaps TRBD1 as D (5 bases). Here the sequenced sample was peripheral blood, taken 28 days after the second AZD1222 dose. DNA of the CDR3: TGTGCCAGCAGCTATCGGGACTGGGATCAGCCCCAGCATTTT. It is translated as CASSYRDWDQPQHF.